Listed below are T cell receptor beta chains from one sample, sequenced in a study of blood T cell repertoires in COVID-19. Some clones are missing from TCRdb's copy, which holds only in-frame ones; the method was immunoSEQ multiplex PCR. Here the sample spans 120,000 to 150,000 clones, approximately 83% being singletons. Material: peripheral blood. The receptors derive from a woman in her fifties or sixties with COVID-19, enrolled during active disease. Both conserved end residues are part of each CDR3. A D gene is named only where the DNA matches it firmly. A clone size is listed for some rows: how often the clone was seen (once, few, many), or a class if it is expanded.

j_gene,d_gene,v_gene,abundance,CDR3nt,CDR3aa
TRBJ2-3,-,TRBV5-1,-,TGCGCCAGCAGCTTGACGGCAGGGACAGATACGCAGTATTTT,CASSLTAGTDTQYF
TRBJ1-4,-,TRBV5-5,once,TGTGCCAGCAGCCCTGAGGGGGAGAGGGATGAAAAACTGTTTTTT,CASSPEGERDEKLFF
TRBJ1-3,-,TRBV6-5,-,TGTGCCAGCACCCCTGGGAGGACGCGAAACACCATATATTTT,CASTPGRTRNTIYF
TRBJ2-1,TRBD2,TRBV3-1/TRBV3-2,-,TGTGCCAGCAGCCTCGGGACTAGCAGTAACAATGAGCAGTTCTTC,CASSLGTSSNNEQFF
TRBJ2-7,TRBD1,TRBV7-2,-,TGTGCCAGCAGCCTGGACAGGCTCTACGAGCAGTACTTC,CASSLDRLYEQYF
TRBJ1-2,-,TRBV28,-,TGTGCCAGCACCGGTGGGTTCGAAGGGGCGAAGGGCTACACCTTC,CASTGGFEGAKGYTF
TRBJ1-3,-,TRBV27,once,TGTGCCAGCAAACTAGTGGCTGGAAACACCATATATTTT,CASKLVAGNTIYF
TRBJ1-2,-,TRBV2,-,TGTGCCAGCAGTGTACAGGTGGTCTATGGCTACACCTTC,CASSVQVVYGYTF
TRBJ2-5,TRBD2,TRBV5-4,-,TGTGCCAGCAGCCGCGGGTCGGCGGGGGGGCAAGAGACCCAGTACTTC,CASSRGSAGGQETQYF
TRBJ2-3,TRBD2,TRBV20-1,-,TGCAGTGCTAGTAGGCGGGGGGAAGGAGATACGCAGTATTTT,CSASRRGEGDTQYF
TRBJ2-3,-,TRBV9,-,TGTGCCAGCAGCGCCTCCTCGTACACAGATACGCAGTATTTT,CASSASSYTDTQYF
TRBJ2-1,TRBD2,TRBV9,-,TGTGCCAGCAGCCCCAGACTAGCGGGGGGTTCACACAATGAGCAGTTCTTC,CASSPRLAGGSHNEQFF
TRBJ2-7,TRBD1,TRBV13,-,TGTGCCAGCAGCTTAGGACAGGGGCGACCTAGGGAGCAGTACTTC,CASSLGQGRPREQYF
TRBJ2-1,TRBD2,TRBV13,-,TGTGCCAGCAGCTTGGGGCGGGGGGATAATGAGCAGTTCTTC,CASSLGRGDNEQFF
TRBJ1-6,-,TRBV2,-,TGTGCCAGCTTTAGCGACCTTCCACCCCTCCACTTT,CASFSDLPPLHF
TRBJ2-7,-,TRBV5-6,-,TGTGCCAGCAGCCGCGGCACCTCCTACGAGCAGTACTTC,CASSRGTSYEQYF
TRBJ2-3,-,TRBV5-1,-,TGCGCCAGCAGAGGGGGGGCTCTTTTGACAGATACGCAGTATTTT,CASRGGALLTDTQYF
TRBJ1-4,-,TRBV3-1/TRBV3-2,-,TGTGCCAGCAGCCGCATTGGGGGGGGCGAGCATGAAAAACTGTTTTTT,CASSRIGGGEHEKLFF
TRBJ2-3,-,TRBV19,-,TGTGCCAGTAGTATGGGGGGAGACCCCATCATCTATTTT,CASSMGGDPIIYF
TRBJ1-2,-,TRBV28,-,TGTGCCAGCAGGGGGGGAGCTGGCTACACCTTC,CASRGGAGYTF
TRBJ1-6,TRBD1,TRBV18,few,TGTGCCAGCTCACCAAACTCTGGGACAGGGGCAGATTCACCCCTCCACTTT,CASSPNSGTGADSPLHF
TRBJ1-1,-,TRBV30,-,TGTGCCTGGAATCGGGTCGAGAACACTGAAGCTTTCTTT,CAWNRVENTEAFF
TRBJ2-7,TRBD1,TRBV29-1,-,TGCAGCGTTGCCCCAGGGGGCAAGTACGAGCAGTACTTC,CSVAPGGKYEQYF
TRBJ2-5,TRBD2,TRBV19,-,TGTGCCAGTAGTTGGACTAGCGGGGGACTAAGAGCGGCCCAGTACTTC,CASSWTSGGLRAAQYF
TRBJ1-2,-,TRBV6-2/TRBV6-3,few,TGTGCCAGCAGCTTAGACGGGACACCGAACCCAAACTATGGCTACACCTTC,CASSLDGTPNPNYGYTF
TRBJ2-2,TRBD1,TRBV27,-,TGTGCCAGCAGTCCCCGGACAGGGGGTGGCACCGGGGAGCTGTTTTTT,CASSPRTGGGTGELFF
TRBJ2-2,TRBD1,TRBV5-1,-,TGCGCCAGCAGCTTATATGGACAGGGGAACACCGGGGAGCTGTTTTTT,CASSLYGQGNTGELFF
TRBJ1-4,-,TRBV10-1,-,TGCGCCAGCAGTGAGTCTCAGGGTGTTAATGAAAAACTGTTTTTT,CASSESQGVNEKLFF
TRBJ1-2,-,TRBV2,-,TGTGCCAGCAGTCCATTGGACAGTCCTTATGGCTACACCTTC,CASSPLDSPYGYTF
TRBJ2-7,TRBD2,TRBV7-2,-,TGTGCCAGCAGCTCTCTAGCGGGGGTTTCCTACGAGCAGTACTTC,CASSSLAGVSYEQYF
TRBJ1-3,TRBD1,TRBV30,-,TGTGCCTGGGGGACAGCCACTGGAAACACCATATATTTT,CAWGTATGNTIYF
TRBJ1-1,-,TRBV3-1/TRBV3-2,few,TGTGCCAGCAGATCCGGAGCAGTAAAGGCGAACACTGAAGCTTTCTTT,CASRSGAVKANTEAFF
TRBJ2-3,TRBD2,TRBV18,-,TGTGCCAGCTTACCTAGCGGGGGGGCAGAAGATACGCAGTATTTT,CASLPSGGAEDTQYF